This TCR beta chain was identified in a study of T cells expressing NK-cell markers. Following a re-call of the 5' RACE reads, TCRdb has one entry per CDR3 protein and lacks DNA. The sample totals 400,000 to 500,000 distinct CDR3 sequences; its top ten clones hold about 7.1%. CDR1 and CDR2 from the germline V gene are SGHTA and FQGTGA. The length of the CDR3 is 16 residues. This chain joins TRBV7-3 and TRBJ2-2. Material: blood T cells: a sorted CD56 or NKG2C T cell subset, CD4+ or CD8+ T cells, or bulk PBMC T cells (not recorded which). The receptor comes from a woman between 18 and 75 years old in good health. The CDR3 is CASSLNLGMGTGELFF.